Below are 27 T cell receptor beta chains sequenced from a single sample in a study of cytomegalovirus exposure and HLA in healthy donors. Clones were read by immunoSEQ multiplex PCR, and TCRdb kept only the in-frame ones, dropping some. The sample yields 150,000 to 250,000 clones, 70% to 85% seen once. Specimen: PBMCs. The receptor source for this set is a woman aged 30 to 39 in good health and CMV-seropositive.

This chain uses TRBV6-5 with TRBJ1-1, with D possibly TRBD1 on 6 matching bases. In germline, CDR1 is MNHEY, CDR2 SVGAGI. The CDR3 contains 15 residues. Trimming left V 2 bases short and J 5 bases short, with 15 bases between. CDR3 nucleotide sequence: TGTGCCAGCAGTTACACCAGGACAGCGAGGACTGAAGCTTTCTTT. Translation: CASSYTRTARTEAFF.

DNA for the CDR3: TGTGCCAGCAAGGCGGGGCTGCGGGGCGAGACCCAGTACTTC. Translated, it gives CASKAGLRGETQYF. The chain employs TRBV6-6 and TRBJ2-5; D may be TRBD2 (6 bases). CDR3 length: 14 amino acids. Germline CDR1 reads MNHNY; CDR2 reads SVGAGI (reference sequence). The germline V and J ends were trimmed by 7 bases and 5 bases, with 17 bases remaining between them.

CDR3 in amino acids: CASRSDRYNEQFF. As DNA, the CDR3 is TGCGCCAGCAGATCGGACAGGTACAATGAGCAGTTCTTC. V is TRBV10-2 and J is TRBJ2-1; 7 positions agree with TRBD1. V dropped 6 bases and J dropped 4; count of bases not matched to a gene: 3. Germline assignment: CDR1 WSHSY and CDR2 SAAADI. There are 13 residues in the CDR3.

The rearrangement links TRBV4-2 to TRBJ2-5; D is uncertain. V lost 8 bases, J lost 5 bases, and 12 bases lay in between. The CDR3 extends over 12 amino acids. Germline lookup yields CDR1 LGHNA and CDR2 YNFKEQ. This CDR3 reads CASPRDSETQYF. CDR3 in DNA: TGTGCCAGCCCCCGAGACTCTGAGACCCAGTACTTC.

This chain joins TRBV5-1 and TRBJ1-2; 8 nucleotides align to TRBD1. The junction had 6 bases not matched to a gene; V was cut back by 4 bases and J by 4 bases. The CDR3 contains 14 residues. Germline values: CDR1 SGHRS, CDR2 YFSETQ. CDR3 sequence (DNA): TGCGCCAGCAGCGACCCGACAGGGGCCTATGGCTACACCTTC. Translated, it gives CASSDPTGAYGYTF.

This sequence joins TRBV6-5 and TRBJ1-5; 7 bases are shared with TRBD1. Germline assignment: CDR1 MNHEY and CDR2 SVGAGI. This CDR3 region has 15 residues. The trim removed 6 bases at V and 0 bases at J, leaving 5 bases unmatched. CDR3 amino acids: CASRIDRASNQPQHF. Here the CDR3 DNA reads TGTGCCAGCAGAATTGACAGGGCTAGCAATCAGCCCCAGCATTTT.

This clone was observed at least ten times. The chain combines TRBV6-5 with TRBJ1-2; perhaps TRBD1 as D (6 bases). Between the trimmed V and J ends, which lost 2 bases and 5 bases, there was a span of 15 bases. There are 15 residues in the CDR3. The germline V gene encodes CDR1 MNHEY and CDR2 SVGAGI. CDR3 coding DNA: TGTGCCAGCAGTTACATGGCGAAAGGGGGATATGGCTACACCTTC. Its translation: CASSYMAKGGYGYTF.

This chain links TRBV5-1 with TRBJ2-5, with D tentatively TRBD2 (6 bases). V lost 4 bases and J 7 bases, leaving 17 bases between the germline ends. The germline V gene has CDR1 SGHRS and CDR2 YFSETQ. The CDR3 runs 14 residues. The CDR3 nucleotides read TGCGCCAGCAGCGAAACGGGAGAGGTGGGGACCCAGTACTTC. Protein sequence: CASSETGEVGTQYF. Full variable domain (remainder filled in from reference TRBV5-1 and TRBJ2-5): KAGVTQTPRYLIKTRGQQVTLSCSPISGHRSVSWYQQTPGQGLQFLFEYFSETQRNKGNFPGRFSGRQFSNSRSEMNVSTLELGDSALYLCASSETGEVGTQYFGPGTRLLVL.

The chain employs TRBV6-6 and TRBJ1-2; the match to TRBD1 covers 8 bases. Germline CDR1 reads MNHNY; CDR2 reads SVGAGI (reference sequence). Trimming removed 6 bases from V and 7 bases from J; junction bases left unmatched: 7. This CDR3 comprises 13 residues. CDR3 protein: CASRPGGAGGYTF. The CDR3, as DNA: TGTGCCAGCAGGCCAGGGGGCGCGGGTGGCTACACCTTC.

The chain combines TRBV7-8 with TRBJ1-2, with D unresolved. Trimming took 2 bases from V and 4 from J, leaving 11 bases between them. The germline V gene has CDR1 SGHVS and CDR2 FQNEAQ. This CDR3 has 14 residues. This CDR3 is CASSLPSGLYGYTF. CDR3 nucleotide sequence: TGTGCCAGCAGCTTACCTTCAGGCCTCTATGGCTACACCTTC.

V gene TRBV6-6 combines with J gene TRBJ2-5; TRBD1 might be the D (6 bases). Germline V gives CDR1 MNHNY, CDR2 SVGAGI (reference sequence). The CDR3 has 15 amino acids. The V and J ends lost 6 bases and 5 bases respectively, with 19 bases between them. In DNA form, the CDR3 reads TGTGCCAGCAGCCGACCTACAGGGCCCCAGGAGACCCAGTACTTC. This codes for CASSRPTGPQETQYF.

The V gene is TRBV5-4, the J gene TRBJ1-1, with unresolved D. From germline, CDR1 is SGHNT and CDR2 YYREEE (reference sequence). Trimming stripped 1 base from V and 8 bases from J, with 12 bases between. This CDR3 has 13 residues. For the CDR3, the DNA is TGTGCCAGCAGCTTGACGGGAAGTGACGAAGCTTTCTTT. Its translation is CASSLTGSDEAFF.

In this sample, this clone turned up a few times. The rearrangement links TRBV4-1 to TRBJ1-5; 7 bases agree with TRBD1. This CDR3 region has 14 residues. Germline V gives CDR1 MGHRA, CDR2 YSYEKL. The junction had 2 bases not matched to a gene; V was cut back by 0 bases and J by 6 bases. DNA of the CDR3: TGCGCCAGCAGCCAAGATAGGGACAGTCAGCCCCAGCATTTT. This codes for CASSQDRDSQPQHF.

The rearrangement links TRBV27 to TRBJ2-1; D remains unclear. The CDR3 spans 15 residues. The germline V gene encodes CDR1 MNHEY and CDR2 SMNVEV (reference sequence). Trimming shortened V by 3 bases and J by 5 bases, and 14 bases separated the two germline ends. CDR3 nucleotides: TGTGCCAGCAGTTTGGCTCGGAGTGGCCACAATGAGCAGTTCTTC. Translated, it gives CASSLARSGHNEQFF.

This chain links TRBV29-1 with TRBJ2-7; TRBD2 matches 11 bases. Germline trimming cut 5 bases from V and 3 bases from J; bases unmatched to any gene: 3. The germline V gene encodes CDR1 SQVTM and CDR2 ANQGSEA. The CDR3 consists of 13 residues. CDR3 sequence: CSVLLAGVYEQYF. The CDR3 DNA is TGCAGCGTTCTACTAGCGGGAGTCTACGAGCAGTACTTC.

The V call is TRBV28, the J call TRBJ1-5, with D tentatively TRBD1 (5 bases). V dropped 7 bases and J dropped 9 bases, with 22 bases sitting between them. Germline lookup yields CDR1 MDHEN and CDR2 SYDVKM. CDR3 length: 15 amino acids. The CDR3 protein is CASTPMGEGRRPQHF. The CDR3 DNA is TGTGCCAGCACTCCCATGGGGGAGGGGCGAAGGCCCCAGCATTTT. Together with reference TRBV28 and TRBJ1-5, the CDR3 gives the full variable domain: DVKVTQSSRYLVKRTGEKVFLECVQDMDHENMFWYRQDPGLGLRLIYFSYDVKMKEKGDIPEGYSVSREKKERFSLILESASTNQTSMYLCASTPMGEGRRPQHFGDGTRLSIL.

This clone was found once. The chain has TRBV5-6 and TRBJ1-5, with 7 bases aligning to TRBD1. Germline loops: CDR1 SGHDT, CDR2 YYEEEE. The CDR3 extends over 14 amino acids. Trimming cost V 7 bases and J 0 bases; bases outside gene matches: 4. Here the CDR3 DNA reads TGTGCCAGCTCACAGGGGTATAGCAATCAGCCCCAGCATTTT. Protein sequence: CASSQGYSNQPQHF.

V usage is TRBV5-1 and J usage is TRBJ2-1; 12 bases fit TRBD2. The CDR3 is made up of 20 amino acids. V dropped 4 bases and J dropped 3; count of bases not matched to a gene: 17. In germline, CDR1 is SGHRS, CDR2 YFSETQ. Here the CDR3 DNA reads TGCGCCAGCAGCCCTAGGACTAGCGGGGCAGTGGCGGGGATCTACAATGAGCAGTTCTTC. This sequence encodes CASSPRTSGAVAGIYNEQFF.

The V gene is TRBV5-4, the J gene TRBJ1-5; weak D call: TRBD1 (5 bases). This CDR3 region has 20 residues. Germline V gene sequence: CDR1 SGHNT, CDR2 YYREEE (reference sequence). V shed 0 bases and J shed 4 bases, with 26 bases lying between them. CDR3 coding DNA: TGTGCCAGCAGCTTGGATGGCATCGGTCCGACAGACCCCGGGAATCAGCCCCAGCATTTT. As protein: CASSLDGIGPTDPGNQPQHF.

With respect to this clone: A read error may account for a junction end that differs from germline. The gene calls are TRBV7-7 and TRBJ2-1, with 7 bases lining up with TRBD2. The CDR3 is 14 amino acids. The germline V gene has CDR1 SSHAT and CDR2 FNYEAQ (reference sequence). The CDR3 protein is CASSPSGRVKEQFF. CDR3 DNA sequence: TGTGCTAGCAGCCCCTCAGGGAGGGTCAAAGAGCAGTTCTTC.

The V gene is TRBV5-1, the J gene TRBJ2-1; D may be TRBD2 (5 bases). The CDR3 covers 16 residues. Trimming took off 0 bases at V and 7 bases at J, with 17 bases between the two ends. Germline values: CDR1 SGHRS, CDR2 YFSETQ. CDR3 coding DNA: TGCGCCAGCAGCTTGGCCGCTGGAGGCGCCTCAAATGAGCAGTTCTTC. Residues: CASSLAAGGASNEQFF.

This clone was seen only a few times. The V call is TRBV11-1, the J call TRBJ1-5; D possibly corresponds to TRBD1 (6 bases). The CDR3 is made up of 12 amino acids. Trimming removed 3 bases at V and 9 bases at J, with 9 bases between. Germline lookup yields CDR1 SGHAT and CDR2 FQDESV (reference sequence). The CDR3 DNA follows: TGTGCCAGCAGCTTCGAACAGGGGCCCCAGCATTTT. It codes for CASSFEQGPQHF.

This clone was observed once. The CDR3 protein is CASSVPLLKSGTGDDTEAFF. The DNA for the CDR3 is TGTGCCAGCAGTGTCCCCCTTCTAAAATCCGGGACAGGGGACGACACTGAAGCTTTCTTT. The J gene is TRBJ1-1, the V gene TRBV2, with 10 nucleotides matching TRBD1. Germline loops: CDR1 SNHLY, CDR2 FYNNEI. The CDR3 totals 20 residues. Trimming at V came to 4 bases and at J to 3 bases, leaving 20 bases not matched to a gene.

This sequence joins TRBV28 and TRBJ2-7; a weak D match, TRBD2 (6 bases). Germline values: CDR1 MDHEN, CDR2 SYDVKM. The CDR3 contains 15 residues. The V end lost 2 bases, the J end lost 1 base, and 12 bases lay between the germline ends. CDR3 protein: CASSLGGLRSYEQYF. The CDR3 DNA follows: TGTGCCAGCAGTTTAGGAGGGCTAAGATCCTACGAGCAGTACTTC.

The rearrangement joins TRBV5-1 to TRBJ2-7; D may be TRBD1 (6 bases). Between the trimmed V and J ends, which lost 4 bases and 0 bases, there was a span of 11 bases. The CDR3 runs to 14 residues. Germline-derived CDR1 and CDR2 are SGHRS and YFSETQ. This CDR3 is CASSRTESSYEQYF. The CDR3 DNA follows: TGCGCCAGCAGCAGGACAGAATCCTCCTACGAGCAGTACTTC.

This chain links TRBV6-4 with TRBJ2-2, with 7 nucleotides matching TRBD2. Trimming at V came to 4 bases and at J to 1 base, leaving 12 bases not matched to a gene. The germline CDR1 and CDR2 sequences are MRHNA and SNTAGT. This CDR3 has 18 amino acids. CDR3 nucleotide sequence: TGTGCCAGCAGTGGAAGGTCTAGCGGAGGACTGAACACCGGGGAGCTGTTTTTT. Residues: CASSGRSSGGLNTGELFF.

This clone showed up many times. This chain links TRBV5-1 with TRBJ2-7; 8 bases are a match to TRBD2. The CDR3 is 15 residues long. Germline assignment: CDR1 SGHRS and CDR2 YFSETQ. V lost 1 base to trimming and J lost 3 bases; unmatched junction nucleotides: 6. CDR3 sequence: CASSLYLREDYEQYF. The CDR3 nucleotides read TGCGCCAGCAGCTTGTATCTGCGGGAGGACTACGAGCAGTACTTC.